The 29 T cell receptor beta chains below were found in one sample sequenced in a study of shared clonotypes between healthy human individuals. Cells designated naive CD8 were CD45RO-negative and were positively selected for CCR7, with terminally differentiated effector memory CD45RA+ cells excluded. Here immunoSEQ multiplex PCR was the method, and the copy in TCRdb shows in-frame clones only, minus some. The sample has around 2,100,000 clones, about 95% seen once. Material for sequencing was naive CD8+ T cells sorted from blood. The source of these receptors is a man between 18 and 29 years old in good health.

The chain has TRBV30 and TRBJ1-5, with 7 nucleotides matching TRBD1. This CDR3 region has 14 residues. Trimming removed 3 bases from V and 7 bases from J; junction bases left unmatched: 9. Germline CDR1 GTSNPN, CDR2 SVGIG (reference sequence). The CDR3 nucleotides read TGTGCCTGGAGCTTACAGGGGTCCCACCAGCCCCAGCATTTT. Its protein is CAWSLQGSHQPQHF.

V and J are TRBV4-1 and TRBJ2-6; D is ambiguous. The germline V gene encodes CDR1 MGHRA and CDR2 YSYEKL. The CDR3 is made up of 17 amino acids. Trimming took off 1 base at V and 0 bases at J, with 10 bases between the two ends. The CDR3 coding sequence is TGCGCCAGCAGCCAAGTAGGACCACTCTCTGGGGCCAACGTCCTGACTTTC. It yields the protein CASSQVGPLSGANVLTF.

The J gene is TRBJ2-7, the V gene TRBV27; TRBD1 matches 10 bases. Unmatched junction bases numbered 4, after V lost 6 bases and J lost 2 bases. The germline CDR1 and CDR2 sequences are MNHEY and SMNVEV (reference sequence). This CDR3 is built from 14 residues. The CDR3 spells CASSWTGGAYEQYF. As DNA, the CDR3 is TGTGCCAGCAGCTGGACAGGGGGGGCCTACGAGCAGTACTTC.

Comment on this clone: The same CDR3 is also encoded by other DNA sequences in this sample. The chain combines TRBV9 with TRBJ2-2; no clear D. V was shortened by 2 bases and J by 5 bases, with 4 bases between the two germline ends. Germline CDR1 reads SGDLS; CDR2 reads YYNGEE. The CDR3 spans 12 residues. The CDR3 DNA sequence: TGTGCCAGCAGCGTGGCGACCGGGGAGCTGTTTTTT. Its translation is CASSVATGELFF. Drawing the rest from reference TRBV9 and TRBJ2-2, the complete variable domain is DSGVTQTPKHLITATGQRVTLRCSPRSGDLSVYWYQQSLDQGLQFLIQYYNGEERAKGNILERFSAQQFPDLHSELNLSSLELGDSALYFCASSVATGELFFGEGSRLTVL.

This chain connects TRBV6-6 to TRBJ2-2; tentative D call: TRBD1 (5 bases). Deletions cut 6 bases from V and 4 bases from J, with 9 bases between. This CDR3 comprises 13 residues. Per germline, CDR1 MNHNY and CDR2 SVGAGI (reference sequence). Here the CDR3 reads CASSDQGTGELFF. The DNA of the CDR3 is TGTGCCAGCAGCGATCAGGGCACCGGGGAGCTGTTTTTT.

This clone was detected once. V usage is TRBV13 and J usage is TRBJ2-7; 9 bases line up with TRBD2. Germline loops: CDR1 PRHDT, CDR2 FYEKMQ (reference sequence). There are 14 residues in the CDR3. V was pared by 4 bases and J by 7 bases, with 8 bases of the junction left unmatched. The CDR3 sequence: CASSSGLARDEQYF. CDR3 sequence (DNA): TGTGCCAGCAGCTCGGGACTAGCTAGGGATGAGCAGTACTTC.

The chain carries TRBV10-1 and TRBJ1-3; D gene unclear. The CDR3 loop spans 12 amino acids. With 8 bases removed from V and 5 bases from J, the gap between germline ends came to 10 bases. Germline lookup yields CDR1 WNHNN and CDR2 SYGVQD (reference sequence). The CDR3 sequence: CASLLIRNTIYF. The CDR3 nucleotides are TGCGCCAGCCTACTTATTCGAAACACCATATATTTT.

The chain joins TRBV4-1 to TRBJ2-7; maybe TRBD1 (6 bases). The CDR3 is made up of 15 amino acids. Germline values: CDR1 MGHRA, CDR2 YSYEKL. The ends were cut back, 0 bases at V and 2 bases at J, with 11 bases in the middle. CDR3 sequence: CASSQDSGEAYEQYF. The CDR3 nucleotides read TGCGCCAGCAGCCAAGATTCAGGGGAAGCCTACGAGCAGTACTTC.

The CDR3 is CASSLTPSSYEQYF. CDR3 nucleotides: TGTGCCAGCAGCTTGACACCTAGCTCCTACGAGCAGTACTTC. The chain has TRBV5-8 and TRBJ2-7; D is undetermined. The CDR3 extends over 14 amino acids. Per the germline V gene, CDR1 is SGHTS and CDR2 is YDEGEE. Trimming took 1 base from V and 0 from J, leaving 8 bases between them.

This chain connects TRBV19 to TRBJ2-7; the match to TRBD1 covers 9 bases. V was clipped by 4 bases and J by 2 bases; unmatched bases: 6. The CDR3 totals 15 residues. Looked up from germline, CDR1 is LNHDA and CDR2 is SQIVND (reference sequence). The chain's CDR3 is CASSSWTGEAYEQYF. CDR3 DNA: TGTGCCAGTAGTAGTTGGACAGGGGAAGCCTACGAGCAGTACTTC.

The chain joins TRBV19 to TRBJ2-7, with D unclear. The CDR3 sequence is 13 residues long. Germline CDR1 is LNHDA and CDR2 is SQIVND (reference sequence). V was clipped by 7 bases and J by 0 bases, with 10 bases between them. The CDR3 sequence is CASMASSSYEQYF. CDR3 bases: TGTGCCAGTATGGCATCAAGCTCCTACGAGCAGTACTTC.

This clone has only one observation. The same CDR3 arises from other DNA sequences in this sample as well. The chain has TRBV7-9 and TRBJ2-3; 14 bases agree with TRBD2. The CDR3 is 16 amino acids. CDR1 and CDR2 from the germline V gene are SEHNR and FQNEAQ (reference sequence). After removal of 4 bases from V and 3 bases from J, the junction contained 3 bases not matched to a gene. Here the CDR3 DNA reads TGTGCCAGCAGCTCCGGACTAGCGGGGGGAACAGATACGCAGTATTTT. It translates to CASSSGLAGGTDTQYF.

This clone showed up just once. This chain uses TRBV27 with TRBJ1-5; D unclear. Germline CDR1 is MNHEY and CDR2 is SMNVEV (reference sequence). The CDR3 totals 13 residues. Trimming stripped 5 bases from V and 3 bases from J, with 8 bases between. The CDR3 protein is CASSLQYNQPQHF. In DNA form, the CDR3 reads TGTGCCAGCAGTCTCCAATACAATCAGCCCCAGCATTTT.

The rearrangement links TRBV19 to TRBJ2-3; TRBD2 matches at 8 bases. Germline values: CDR1 LNHDA, CDR2 SQIVND (reference sequence). The CDR3 consists of 15 residues. After removal of 5 bases from V and 2 bases from J, the junction contained 6 bases not matched to a gene. In DNA form, the CDR3 reads TGTGCCAGTAGTTCGGCGGGGGGACCCACAGATACGCAGTATTTT. Protein: CASSSAGGPTDTQYF.

In its sample, this clone was seen once. This chain links TRBV20-1 with TRBJ2-7; D uncertain. Germline V lookup: CDR1 DFQATT, CDR2 SNEGSKA (reference sequence). The CDR3 loop spans 11 amino acids. Deletions cut 7 bases from V and 1 base from J, with 8 bases between. CDR3 protein: CSVWVSYEQYF. Written as DNA, the CDR3 is TGCAGTGTCTGGGTTTCCTACGAGCAGTACTTC.

This chain uses TRBV7-3 with TRBJ2-1; D is undetermined. V was cut by 1 base and J by 5 bases, with 6 bases left in between. CDR3 size: 13 residues. Germline V gives CDR1 SGHTA, CDR2 FQGTGA. The chain's CDR3 is CASSLNPNNEQFF. In DNA form, the CDR3 reads TGTGCCAGCAGCTTAAACCCGAACAATGAGCAGTTCTTC.

The rearrangement links TRBV5-1 to TRBJ2-7, with a weak D call TRBD1 (6 bases). The CDR3 is made up of 14 amino acids. Trimming removed 4 bases at V and 2 bases at J, with 13 bases between. The germline CDR1 and CDR2 sequences are SGHRS and YFSETQ. The CDR3 loop reads CASSLTGFPYEQYF. DNA of the CDR3: TGCGCCAGCAGCCTTACAGGGTTTCCCTACGAGCAGTACTTC.

The rearrangement joins TRBV28 to TRBJ2-5; unclear D gene. This CDR3 is built from 12 residues. Germline-derived CDR1 and CDR2 are MDHEN and SYDVKM. Trimming removed 5 bases at V and 5 bases at J, with 9 bases between. The CDR3 nucleotides read TGTGCCAGCAGTCCAAACGCGGAGACCCAGTACTTC. It is translated as CASSPNAETQYF.

The V gene is TRBV9, the J gene TRBJ2-1, with D perhaps TRBD2 (6 bases). The CDR3 has 14 amino acids. Between the trimmed V and J ends, which lost 2 bases and 6 bases, there was a span of 12 bases. The V gene's germline CDR1 is SGDLS and CDR2 YYNGEE. CDR3 in amino acids: CASSVSGLFNEQFF. DNA of the CDR3: TGTGCCAGCAGCGTGTCGGGACTTTTCAATGAGCAGTTCTTC.

V and J are TRBV4-2 and TRBJ1-1; no clear D gene. The V end was cut by 4 bases, the J end by 0 bases, with 9 bases between. Per the germline V gene, CDR1 is LGHNA and CDR2 is YNFKEQ. The CDR3 has 14 residues. The DNA of the CDR3 is TGTGCCAGCAGCCCCCCAGACGTGAACACTGAAGCTTTCTTT. Translating it yields CASSPPDVNTEAFF.

The chain employs TRBV5-6 and TRBJ1-1, with 8 bases identical to TRBD1. Losses at the gene ends were 9 bases for V and 6 bases for J; bases not matched to a gene: 10. The CDR3 extends over 13 amino acids. CDR1 and CDR2 (germline): SGHDT, YYEEEE. CDR3 nucleotide sequence: TGTGCCACCACGACAGGGGAGGGGGCTGAAGCTTTCTTT. Its translation: CATTTGEGAEAFF.

V gene TRBV7-9 combines with J gene TRBJ2-3; D is undetermined. The CDR3 spans 15 residues. CDR1 SEHNR and CDR2 FQNEAQ come from the germline V gene (reference sequence). The germline V and J ends were trimmed by 2 bases and 0 bases, with 9 bases remaining between them. This chain's CDR3 is CASSLSPASTDTQYF. The CDR3 nucleotides read TGTGCCAGCAGCTTATCACCCGCAAGCACAGATACGCAGTATTTT.

The chain links TRBV7-9 to TRBJ2-7; no clear D gene. The CDR3 spans 12 residues. Between the trimmed V and J ends, which lost 3 bases and 4 bases, there was a span of 7 bases. Germline V lookup: CDR1 SEHNR, CDR2 FQNEAQ (reference sequence). The CDR3 DNA follows: TGTGCCAGCAGCTTCGGTATGTACGAGCAGTACTTC. Amino acid sequence: CASSFGMYEQYF.

This clone was observed a few times. The chain employs TRBV5-1 and TRBJ2-1, with 7 nucleotides matching TRBD2. Germline-derived CDR1 and CDR2 are SGHRS and YFSETQ. The V and J ends lost 2 bases and 5 bases, in that order; junction bases with no gene match: 13. The CDR3 has 17 residues. CDR3 amino acids: CASSFSFRGEQNNEQFF. In DNA form, the CDR3 reads TGCGCCAGCAGCTTTTCGTTCCGGGGGGAGCAGAACAATGAGCAGTTCTTC. Using reference TRBV5-1 and TRBJ2-1 for the parts outside the CDR3, the full variable domain is KAGVTQTPRYLIKTRGQQVTLSCSPISGHRSVSWYQQTPGQGLQFLFEYFSETQRNKGNFPGRFSGRQFSNSRSEMNVSTLELGDSALYLCASSFSFRGEQNNEQFFGPGTRLTVL.

The gene calls are TRBV6-5 and TRBJ2-5; no clear D gene. This CDR3 has 14 amino acids. Trimming shortened V by 7 bases and J by 1 base, and 13 bases separated the two germline ends. Germline CDR1 reads MNHEY; CDR2 reads SVGAGI. The CDR3 reads CASTHGSPQETQYF. CDR3 coding DNA: TGTGCCAGCACCCACGGCAGCCCCCAAGAGACCCAGTACTTC.

J is TRBJ2-1 and V is TRBV4-2; the D gene is possibly TRBD2 (7 bases). V gave up 0 bases and J gave up 8 bases, with 11 bases separating them. CDR3 length: 14 amino acids. The germline V gene has CDR1 LGHNA and CDR2 YNFKEQ. DNA for the CDR3: TGTGCCAGCAGCCAAGAGGGGGGGGCCGATGAGCAGTTCTTC. Residues: CASSQEGGADEQFF.

Here the CDR3 DNA reads TGTGCCAGCAGTGAACAGGCGGTGAGATACACAGATACGCAGTATTTT. Protein: CASSEQAVRYTDTQYF. The J gene is TRBJ2-3, the V gene TRBV6-1, with D unclear. CDR1 and CDR2 (germline): MNHNS, SASEGT. V was pared by 2 bases and J by 2 bases, with 14 bases between. CDR3 size: 16 residues.

The V and J genes are TRBV9 and TRBJ2-5; D call uncertain. The CDR3 contains 16 residues. CDR1 and CDR2 (germline): SGDLS, YYNGEE. V lost 0 bases to trimming and J lost 2 bases, with 14 bases between them. The chain's CDR3 is CASSVEGWDGQETQYF. CDR3 DNA: TGTGCCAGCAGCGTAGAGGGCTGGGATGGACAAGAGACCCAGTACTTC. Drawing the rest from reference TRBV9 and TRBJ2-5, the complete variable domain is DSGVTQTPKHLITATGQRVTLRCSPRSGDLSVYWYQQSLDQGLQFLIQYYNGEERAKGNILERFSAQQFPDLHSELNLSSLELGDSALYFCASSVEGWDGQETQYFGPGTRLLVL.

In regard to this clone: One junction end does not reproduce the germline sequence, and a read error may be involved. The gene calls are TRBV7-7 and TRBJ1-4; D is unresolved. Looked up from germline, CDR1 is SSHAT and CDR2 is FNYEAQ (reference sequence). The CDR3 consists of 13 residues. In nucleotides, the CDR3 is TGTGCTAGCAGCTTAAGGTTTGGAGAAAAACTGTTTTTT. Its translation is CASSLRFGEKLFF.